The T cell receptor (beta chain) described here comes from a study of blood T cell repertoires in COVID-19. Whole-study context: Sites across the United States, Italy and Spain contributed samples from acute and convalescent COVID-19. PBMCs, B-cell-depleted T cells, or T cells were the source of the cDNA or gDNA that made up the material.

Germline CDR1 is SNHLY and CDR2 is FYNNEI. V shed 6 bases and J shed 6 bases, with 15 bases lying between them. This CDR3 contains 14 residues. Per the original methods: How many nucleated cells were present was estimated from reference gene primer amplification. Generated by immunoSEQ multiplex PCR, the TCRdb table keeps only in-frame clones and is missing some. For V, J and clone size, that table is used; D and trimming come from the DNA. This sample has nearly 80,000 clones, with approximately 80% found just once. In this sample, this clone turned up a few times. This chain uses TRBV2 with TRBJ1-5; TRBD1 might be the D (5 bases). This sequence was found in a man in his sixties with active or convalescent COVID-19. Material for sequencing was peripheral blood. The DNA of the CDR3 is TGTGCCAGCAGCGGGCCAAGCGGGGGTCAGCCCCAGCATTTT. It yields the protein CASSGPSGGQPQHF. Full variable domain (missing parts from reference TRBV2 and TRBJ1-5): EPEVTQTPSHQVTQMGQEVILRCVPISNHLYFYWYRQILGQKVEFLVSFYNNEISEKSEIFDDQFSVERPDGSNFTLKIRSTKLEDSAMYFCASSGPSGGQPQHFGDGTRLSIL.